The 28 T cell receptor beta chains reported below all come from one sample, sequenced in a study of T cell responses to AZD1222 COVID-19 vaccine (dated by TCRdb to about 2021). The sample's time point, from its label and the paper: baseline before first vaccination. Library method: the immunoSEQ multiplex PCR assay. TCRdb obtained this table from immuneACCESS and retained in-frame rearrangements with V and J assigned. These tables miss some clones; where compared with another copy, unresolved V genes account for less than half of the shortfall, and the remainder is unexplained. In this sample the table shows almost 55,000 clones, around four fifths of which occur a single time. The ten largest make up roughly 10% of the sample. The sequencing here drew on peripheral blood, taken on day 0 of AZD1222 vaccination. These receptors were obtained from an adult in good health.

The J gene is TRBJ2-3, the V gene TRBV10-1; D unresolved. The CDR3 sequence is 11 residues long. V gave up 8 bases and J gave up 4 bases, with 7 bases separating them. Germline CDR1 is WNHNN and CDR2 is SYGVQD (reference sequence). CDR3 in DNA: TGCGCCAGCGGGGTCGCAGATACGCAGTATTTT. Amino acid sequence: CASGVADTQYF.

In its sample, this clone was seen once. The chain joins TRBV10-1 to TRBJ1-1; D ambiguous. The CDR3 extends over 11 amino acids. V was shortened by 2 bases and J by 4 bases, with 2 bases between the two germline ends. Germline V gene lookup returns CDR1 WNHNN and CDR2 SYGVQD (reference sequence). This chain's CDR3 is CASSEGTEAFF. The CDR3 DNA sequence: TGCGCCAGCAGTGAGGGCACTGAAGCTTTCTTT.

The chain employs TRBV2 and TRBJ2-7; 15 positions match TRBD2. CDR1 and CDR2 (germline): SNHLY, FYNNEI. V lost 6 bases and J lost 0; bases outside the gene matches: 15. The CDR3 has 20 amino acids. The DNA for the CDR3 is TGTGCCAGCAGGCCGGACGCCCCGGGACTAGCGGGAGGCAGCTCCTACGAGCAGTACTTC. Residues: CASRPDAPGLAGGSSYEQYF.

The V gene is TRBV28, the J gene TRBJ1-1; no clear D. V lost 2 bases and J lost 2, with 9 bases in between. CDR1 is MDHEN and CDR2 is SYDVKM in the germline V gene. CDR3 length equals 14 residues. CDR3 residues: CASSLGRVNTEAFF. CDR3 in DNA: TGTGCCAGCAGTTTAGGACGGGTTAACACTGAAGCTTTCTTT.

For this clone: Other DNA sequences in the same sample also yield this CDR3. The rearrangement uses TRBV18 and TRBJ1-1; 8 nucleotides align to TRBD1. The J segment lost 0 bases and the V segment lost 3 bases, leaving 0 bases of the junction unmatched. The germline V gene encodes CDR1 KGHSH and CDR2 LQKENI. The CDR3 sequence is 14 residues long. The DNA for the CDR3 is TGTGCCAGCTCACCGGGACAGGTGAACACTGAAGCTTTCTTT. This translates into CASSPGQVNTEAFF.

This chain links TRBV29-1 with TRBJ2-7; TRBD1 agrees at 7 bases. The V gene's germline CDR1 is SQVTM and CDR2 ANQGSEA. J gave up 5 bases and V 3 bases, and 4 bases lay outside the gene matches. CDR3 size: 12 residues. DNA of the CDR3: TGCAGCGTTGACAGGGGGAGTAACGAGCAGTACTTC. Translation: CSVDRGSNEQYF.

This chain joins TRBV27 and TRBJ1-3; D call uncertain. The CDR3 sequence is 13 residues long. CDR1 and CDR2 from the germline V gene are MNHEY and SMNVEV (reference sequence). V was clipped by 7 bases and J by 8 bases, with 15 bases between them. CDR3 coding DNA: TGTGCCAGCACCGCTCGGGTTGGGGACACCATATATTTT. Translating gives CASTARVGDTIYF.

This clone was seen a few times. The rearrangement links TRBV4-1 to TRBJ2-2; possible D gene TRBD2, 6 bases. This CDR3 region has 15 residues. Trimming removed 8 bases from V and 2 bases from J, with 15 bases in between. CDR1 and CDR2 (germline): MGHRA, YSYEKL. The CDR3 nucleotides read TGCGCCAGCCGATCTGGCGGGGTAAACACCGGGGAGCTGTTTTTT. This codes for CASRSGGVNTGELFF.

The V call is TRBV30, the J call TRBJ2-5, with 9 nucleotides matching TRBD2. J lost 5 bases, V lost 1 base, and 8 bases had no gene match. CDR1 GTSNPN and CDR2 SVGIG come from the germline V gene (reference sequence). The CDR3 totals 15 residues. This CDR3 is CAWSAGLAGGETQYF. The CDR3 DNA is TGTGCCTGGAGTGCAGGCTTGGCGGGGGGGGAGACCCAGTACTTC.

The gene calls are TRBV5-1 and TRBJ2-7; D is unresolved. The V end lost 1 base, the J end lost 5 bases, and 13 bases lay between the germline ends. The germline gives CDR1 SGHRS, CDR2 YFSETQ. The CDR3 spans 14 residues. CDR3: CASSLWPRRNEQYF. CDR3 nucleotides: TGCGCCAGCAGCTTGTGGCCTCGGAGAAACGAGCAGTACTTC. The full variable domain, its missing parts supplied by reference TRBV5-1 and TRBJ2-7, is KAGVTQTPRYLIKTRGQQVTLSCSPISGHRSVSWYQQTPGQGLQFLFEYFSETQRNKGNFPGRFSGRQFSNSRSEMNVSTLELGDSALYLCASSLWPRRNEQYFGPGTRLTVT.

The chain recombines TRBV29-1 with TRBJ2-2; D is ambiguous. With 5 bases removed from V and 0 bases from J, the gap between germline ends came to 10 bases. CDR1 SQVTM and CDR2 ANQGSEA come from the germline V gene. The CDR3 runs 14 residues. CDR3 in amino acids: CSVRSPTNTGELFF. The CDR3 DNA sequence: TGCAGCGTTAGGTCGCCTACGAACACCGGGGAGCTGTTTTTT.

This chain links TRBV9 with TRBJ1-1, with TRBD1 matching over 9 bases. Germline V lookup: CDR1 SGDLS, CDR2 YYNGEE. J was trimmed by 6 bases and V by 2 bases; bases with no gene match: 8. The CDR3 length is 15 residues. The CDR3 spells CASSVQTGGLAEAFF. Written as DNA, the CDR3 is TGTGCCAGCAGCGTCCAGACAGGGGGGCTGGCTGAAGCTTTCTTT. The complete variable domain, with remaining parts taken from reference TRBV9 and TRBJ1-1, reads DSGVTQTPKHLITATGQRVTLRCSPRSGDLSVYWYQQSLDQGLQFLIQYYNGEERAKGNILERFSAQQFPDLHSELNLSSLELGDSALYFCASSVQTGGLAEAFFGQGTRLTVV.

This rearrangement joins TRBV19 to TRBJ1-2; D perhaps matches TRBD1 (5 bases). The ends were cut back, 7 bases at V and 4 bases at J, with 10 bases in the middle. The CDR3 consists of 12 residues. In germline, CDR1 is LNHDA, CDR2 SQIVND (reference sequence). CDR3 coding DNA: TGTGCCAGTACACAGGAAAGCTATGGCTACACCTTC. This codes for CASTQESYGYTF.

This clone appeared a single time. This CDR3 is CASSRRGTATDTQYF. The CDR3 region has the DNA TGTGCCAGTAGTAGAAGGGGGACAGCCACAGATACGCAGTATTTT. The chain joins TRBV19 to TRBJ2-3; the match to TRBD1 covers 7 bases. The trim removed 4 bases at V and 2 bases at J, leaving 6 bases unmatched. The CDR3 runs 15 residues. CDR1 is LNHDA and CDR2 is SQIVND in the germline V gene (reference sequence).

This clone was counted only a few times. The rearrangement links TRBV6-5 to TRBJ2-7; 10 bases align to TRBD1. Germline V gene data show CDR1 as MNHEY and CDR2 as SVGAGI. V lost 7 bases, J lost 4 bases, and 7 bases stayed unmatched. The length of the CDR3 is 14 residues. Here the CDR3 DNA reads TGTGCCAGCACCCCGGGACAGGGGCCATACGAGCAGTACTTC. It specifies CASTPGQGPYEQYF.

The rearrangement links TRBV6-5 to TRBJ1-6; 7 bases map to TRBD1. V was pared by 4 bases and J by 6 bases, with 3 bases of the junction left unmatched. The CDR3 covers 14 residues. The germline gives CDR1 MNHEY, CDR2 SVGAGI. The CDR3 bases are TGTGCCAGCAGTTGGTCAGGGGGTAATTCACCCCTCCACTTT. This codes for CASSWSGGNSPLHF.

The chain recombines TRBV18 with TRBJ2-5; D may be TRBD1 (5 bases). This CDR3 has 14 amino acids. The V end was cut by 5 bases, the J end by 2 bases, with 12 bases between. From germline, CDR1 is KGHSH and CDR2 LQKENI. CDR3: CASSTRQQQETQYF. For the CDR3, the DNA is TGTGCCAGCTCAACCCGACAGCAACAAGAGACCCAGTACTTC. Based on the CDR3 plus reference TRBV18 and TRBJ2-5, the full variable domain is NAGVMQNPRHLVRRRGQEARLRCSPMKGHSHVYWYRQLPEEGLKFMVYLQKENIIDESGMPKERFSAEFPKEGPSILRIQQVVRGDSAAYFCASSTRQQQETQYFGPGTRLLVL.

The V gene is TRBV5-4, the J gene TRBJ2-1; TRBD2 is a possible D gene (5 bases). The V and J ends lost 4 bases and 0 bases respectively, with 11 bases between them. CDR3 length equals 15 residues. Germline CDR1 and CDR2: SGHNT and YYREEE (reference sequence). CDR3 sequence reads: CASSGDRGSYNEQFF. Written as DNA, the CDR3 is TGTGCCAGCAGCGGTGACCGGGGCTCCTACAATGAGCAGTTCTTC.

The V gene is TRBV6-5, the J gene TRBJ2-7; TRBD2 matches at 9 bases. CDR3 length: 14 residues. Germline V gene data show CDR1 as MNHEY and CDR2 as SVGAGI. Losses at the gene ends were 4 bases for V and 5 bases for J; bases not matched to a gene: 6. This CDR3 is CASSLFSGSNEQYF. In nucleotides, the CDR3 is TGTGCCAGCAGTTTGTTTAGCGGGAGTAACGAGCAGTACTTC.

The rearrangement links TRBV27 to TRBJ1-5; D ambiguous. The end of the DNA fits TRBJ2-3 better, so the J call may be wrong. The germline V gene encodes CDR1 MNHEY and CDR2 SMNVEV (reference sequence). The CDR3 contains 17 residues. The CDR3 spells CASSLVGRLFSNQPQYF. CDR3 nucleotide sequence: TGTGCCAGCAGTTTGGTGGGCAGGCTTTTTAGCAATCAGCCCCAGTATTTT.

This clone was counted a single time. This rearrangement joins TRBV4-2 to TRBJ2-1, with TRBD2 matching 12 bases. V shed 4 bases, J shed 1 base, and the junction held 2 bases outside the gene matches. The length of the CDR3 is 16 residues. CDR1 and CDR2 from the germline V gene are LGHNA and YNFKEQ. The CDR3 nucleotides read TGTGCCAGCAGCCCTAGCGGGGGGGGTTCCTACAATGAGCAGTTCTTC. It translates to CASSPSGGGSYNEQFF.

This clone was detected only once. The chain employs TRBV5-1 and TRBJ1-1; D remains ambiguous. CDR1 and CDR2 (germline): SGHRS, YFSETQ. There are 15 residues in the CDR3. V lost 1 base and J lost 4, with 14 bases in between. CDR3 DNA sequence: TGCGCCAGCAGCTTGTTGACCCCTGGCAGCACTGAAGCTTTCTTT. It translates to CASSLLTPGSTEAFF.

This chain uses TRBV7-7 with TRBJ2-1, with TRBD2 matching over 9 bases. J gave up 4 bases and V 3 bases, and 7 bases lay outside the gene matches. The CDR3 totals 16 residues. Per the germline V gene, CDR1 is SSHAT and CDR2 is FNYEAQ (reference sequence). CDR3 amino acids: CASSFSAGGRYNEQFF. The CDR3 DNA reads TGTGCCAGCAGCTTTTCGGCGGGAGGGCGGTACAATGAGCAGTTCTTC.

This chain links TRBV5-1 with TRBJ2-7; weak D call: TRBD1 (6 bases). The CDR3 covers 15 residues. Trimming shortened V by 4 bases and J by 4 bases, and 18 bases separated the two germline ends. Germline values: CDR1 SGHRS, CDR2 YFSETQ. The CDR3 coding sequence is TGCGCCAGCAGCCCTCCGGGACACGGACCGTACGAGCAGTACTTC. It translates to CASSPPGHGPYEQYF.

The rearrangement joins TRBV27 to TRBJ1-1, with D perhaps matching TRBD1 (5 bases). From germline, CDR1 is MNHEY and CDR2 SMNVEV (reference sequence). The CDR3 covers 13 residues. Trimming left V 2 bases short and J 4 bases short, with 8 bases between. DNA of the CDR3: TGTGCCAGCAGTTTAGACGGGACCACTGAAGCTTTCTTT. It yields the protein CASSLDGTTEAFF.

This clone came up once. The chain is built from TRBV6-1 and TRBJ2-3; either TRBD1 or TRBD2 may fit D (5 bases each). The length of the CDR3 is 16 residues. Trimming removed 4 bases at V and 5 bases at J, with 19 bases between. Germline assignment: CDR1 MNHNS and CDR2 SASEGT. In nucleotides, the CDR3 is TGTGCCAGCAGTGCCGGGACGAAGTTGGGGAAAGATACGCAGTATTTT. Translation: CASSAGTKLGKDTQYF.

This chain links TRBV19 with TRBJ1-3; D ambiguous. The CDR3 totals 17 residues. Germline V gene data show CDR1 as LNHDA and CDR2 as SQIVND (reference sequence). The V and J ends lost 3 bases and 0 bases respectively, with 15 bases between them. This chain's CDR3 is CASSIEAGHLSGNTIYF. The CDR3 DNA follows: TGTGCCAGTAGTATTGAGGCGGGCCACCTCTCTGGAAACACCATATATTTT.

The CDR3 coding sequence is TGCAGCGTCCAGGGGTTCCTCTTCTCCTACGAGCAGTACTTC. Translated: CSVQGFLFSYEQYF. V and J are TRBV29-1 and TRBJ2-7; tentative D call: TRBD1 (6 bases). CDR1 and CDR2 from the germline V gene are SQVTM and ANQGSEA. The ends were cut back, 6 bases at V and 0 bases at J, with 15 bases in the middle. The length of the CDR3 is 14 residues.